This TCR beta chain was sequenced in a study of blood T cells in healthy people across ages. General study results and limits: Age brought a roughly linear fall in TCR beta diversity measured per million T cells.

The authors ran a second PCR of about 6 to 12 cycles using a sample-barcoded 5' primer and a J-beta primer mix. TCRdb re-called the 5' RACE reads through MiXCR, storing one row per CDR3 protein. The sample has about 1,400,000 distinct CDR3 sequences, 42% seen once. The CDR3 is 15 residues long. V lost 8 bases to trimming and J lost 7 bases; unmatched junction nucleotides: 11. Germline V gene lookup returns CDR1 MNHEY and CDR2 SVGAGI. This clonotype has a handful of counts. Its antigen is undetermined. The genes are TRBV6-5 and TRBJ1-6, with 7 bases that match TRBD1. Source material: blood. This receptor was identified in a woman between 18 and 29 years old in good health. Written as DNA, the CDR3 is TGTGCCAGCGGCCCGGACAGGAGCACCAATTCACCCCTCCACTTT. Residues: CASGPDRSTNSPLHF.